The source of this T cell receptor (beta chain) is a study of blood T cells in healthy people across ages. There are 17 residues in the CDR3. Trimming pared 5 bases from V and 0 bases from J, leaving 20 bases between. Germline CDR1 is MDHEN and CDR2 is SYDVKM. Combining a sample-barcoded 5' primer with a J-beta primer mix, a second PCR ran for roughly 7 to 12 cycles. Every single cDNA molecule received a tag from a template-switch adaptor with 12 random nucleotides. One entry per CDR3 protein results from TCRdb running MiXCR on the 5' RACE reads. This table has 1.5 million to 2 million distinct CDR3 sequences, approximately 50% appearing once.

This TCR was recovered from a woman aged 40 to 49 in good health. Sequencing was performed on blood. This chain connects TRBV28 to TRBJ2-7, with D perhaps TRBD2 (7 bases). DNA of the CDR3: TGTGCCAGCAGTCTAGGACTAGTTGGGACAAGCTCCTACGAGCAGTACTTC. Translation: CASSLGLVGTSSYEQYF.